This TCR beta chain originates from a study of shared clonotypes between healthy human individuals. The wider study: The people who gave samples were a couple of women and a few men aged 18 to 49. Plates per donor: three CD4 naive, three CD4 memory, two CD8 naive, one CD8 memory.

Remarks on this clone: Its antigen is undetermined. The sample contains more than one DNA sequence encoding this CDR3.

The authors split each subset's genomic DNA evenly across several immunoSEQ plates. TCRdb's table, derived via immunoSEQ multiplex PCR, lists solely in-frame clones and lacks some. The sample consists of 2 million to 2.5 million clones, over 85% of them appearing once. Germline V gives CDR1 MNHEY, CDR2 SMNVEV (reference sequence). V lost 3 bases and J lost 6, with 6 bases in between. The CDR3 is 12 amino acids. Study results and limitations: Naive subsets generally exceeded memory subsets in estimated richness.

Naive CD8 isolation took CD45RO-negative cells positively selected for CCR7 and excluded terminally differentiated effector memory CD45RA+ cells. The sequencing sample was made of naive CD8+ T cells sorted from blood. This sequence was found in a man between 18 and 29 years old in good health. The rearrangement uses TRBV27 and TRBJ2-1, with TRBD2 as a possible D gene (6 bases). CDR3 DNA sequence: TGTGCCAGCAGTTTGGGGGGCAATGAGCAGTTCTTC. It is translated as CASSLGGNEQFF.